This entry lists 28 T cell receptor beta chains sequenced from one sample in a study of cytomegalovirus exposure and HLA in healthy donors. 60 Vbeta and 13 Jbeta primers were used in PCR. Here immunoSEQ multiplex PCR was the method, and the copy in TCRdb shows in-frame clones only, minus some. Of under 150,000 clones listed, 79% were seen once; the top ten hold approximately 0.97%. The sequenced sample was PBMCs. The receptors stem from a man aged 18 to 35 in good health and CMV-seronegative.

The chain is built from TRBV7-2 and TRBJ1-2, with a weak D call TRBD1 (5 bases). The germline V gene has CDR1 SGHTA and CDR2 FQGNSA. The V gene lost 5 bases and the J gene lost 8 bases, with 18 bases spanning the gap. The CDR3 consists of 14 residues. The CDR3: CASSIRGGDLGYTF. The CDR3 DNA follows: TGTGCCAGCAGCATCCGGGGGGGGGACTTGGGCTACACCTTC.

This chain uses TRBV6-1 with TRBJ2-7, with D maybe TRBD1 (6 bases). The V gene lost 5 bases and the J gene lost 1 base, with 12 bases spanning the gap. The CDR3 length is 14 residues. Germline lookup yields CDR1 MNHNS and CDR2 SASEGT. The CDR3 here is CASSQSGASYEQYF. The CDR3 DNA reads TGTGCCAGCAGTCAGTCAGGGGCATCCTACGAGCAGTACTTC.

The sample holds a few counts of this clone. The chain couples TRBV2 to TRBJ1-6, with 7 bases that match TRBD1. There are 16 residues in the CDR3. With 4 bases clipped from V and 7 bases from J, the junction kept 10 bases outside the gene matches. Germline V gene sequence: CDR1 SNHLY, CDR2 FYNNEI. In DNA form, the CDR3 reads TGTGCCAGCAGTGGCCAGGACAGGCCGAAGAATTCACCCCTCCACTTT. This codes for CASSGQDRPKNSPLHF.

This clone was picked up a small number of times. This rearrangement joins TRBV19 to TRBJ1-1; D gene ambiguous. V lost 5 bases and J lost 2, with 6 bases in between. This CDR3 region has 12 residues. Looked up from germline, CDR1 is LNHDA and CDR2 is SQIVND (reference sequence). CDR3 loop: CASSPQNTEAFF. In DNA form, the CDR3 reads TGTGCCAGTAGTCCCCAAAACACTGAAGCTTTCTTT. Full variable domain (missing parts from reference TRBV19 and TRBJ1-1): DGGITQSPKYLFRKEGQNVTLSCEQNLNHDAMYWYRQDPGQGLRLIYYSQIVNDFQKGDIAEGYSVSREKKESFPLTVTSAQKNPTAFYLCASSPQNTEAFFGQGTRLTVV.

The CDR3 nucleotides read TGTGCCAGCAAAGAGGGGGTCGGTGAGACCCAGTACTTC. Translating gives CASKEGVGETQYF. The chain employs TRBV27 and TRBJ2-5; a possible D gene is TRBD1 (6 bases). In germline, CDR1 is MNHEY, CDR2 SMNVEV (reference sequence). CDR3 length: 13 amino acids. V lost 7 bases, J lost 5 bases, and 14 bases lay in between.

This clone was found once. The genes are TRBV10-3 and TRBJ2-7; 12 bases line up with TRBD1. Germline CDR1 and CDR2: ENHRY and SYGVKD. The CDR3 has 14 residues. The trim removed 6 bases at V and 7 bases at J, leaving 7 bases unmatched. CDR3 bases: TGTGCCATCAGCCCGGGACAGGGGGCGTGTGAGCAGTACTTC. Protein: CAISPGQGACEQYF.

This chain links TRBV12-5 with TRBJ2-2; D is possibly TRBD1 (5 bases). Germline V gene sequence: CDR1 LGHNT, CDR2 FRNRAP. This CDR3 comprises 15 residues. V lost 0 bases and J 4 bases, leaving 9 bases between the germline ends. Written as DNA, the CDR3 is TGTGCTAGTGGTTTGGTAGGGGCCGGCACCGGGGAGCTGTTTTTT. Protein sequence: CASGLVGAGTGELFF.

This clone was counted between two and nine times. The rearrangement uses TRBV30 and TRBJ2-5, with TRBD1 as a possible D gene (6 bases). The end of the DNA is better explained by TRBJ2-7, so the J call may be wrong. Germline CDR1 GTSNPN, CDR2 SVGIG (reference sequence). The CDR3 length is 15 residues. Written as DNA, the CDR3 is TGTGCCTGGAGTTATGAAACTACCCCAGGGGACGAGCAGTACTTC. Its protein is CAWSYETTPGDEQYF.

The chain links TRBV11-2 to TRBJ1-4; 9 bases map to TRBD1. From germline, CDR1 is SGHAT and CDR2 FQNNGV. The CDR3 runs 14 residues. V lost 5 bases to trimming and J lost 8 bases; unmatched junction nucleotides: 6. CDR3 loop: CASSLGQGGEKLFF. The CDR3 bases are TGTGCCAGCAGCCTGGGACAGGGAGGGGAAAAACTGTTTTTT.

This clone has only a few counts. The rearrangement joins TRBV9 to TRBJ1-5; 8 nucleotides line up with TRBD1. Trimming at V came to 2 bases and at J to 3 bases, leaving 4 bases not matched to a gene. Germline-derived CDR1 and CDR2 are SGDLS and YYNGEE. This CDR3 is 15 amino acids long. CDR3 loop: CASSVGQEVNQPQHF. The DNA of the CDR3 is TGTGCCAGCAGCGTGGGACAGGAGGTCAATCAGCCCCAGCATTTT.

This sequence joins TRBV6-5 and TRBJ1-6; the D is unclear. The germline V gene has CDR1 MNHEY and CDR2 SVGAGI. Deletions cut 2 bases from V and 2 bases from J, with 7 bases between. The CDR3 consists of 15 residues. CDR3 in amino acids: CASSYIAAYNSPLHF. CDR3 DNA sequence: TGTGCCAGCAGTTACATCGCAGCCTATAATTCACCCCTCCACTTT.

This clone was observed a single time. V gene TRBV19 combines with J gene TRBJ2-7, with 8 bases identical to TRBD1. Per the germline V gene, CDR1 is LNHDA and CDR2 is SQIVND (reference sequence). V lost 6 bases and J lost 4; bases outside the gene matches: 8. The CDR3 has 14 residues. CDR3 DNA sequence: TGTGCCAGTAGCCAACACCGGGACAGGTACGAGCAGTACTTC. Protein product: CASSQHRDRYEQYF.

The chain employs TRBV12-5 and TRBJ1-2; 8 nucleotides agree with TRBD1. This CDR3 has 13 amino acids. V gave up 6 bases and J gave up 7 bases; unmatched junction bases: 7. CDR1 is LGHNT, CDR2 FRNRAP, per germline. The CDR3 DNA is TGTGCTAGTGGAGCCACAGGGGGGGGTGGCTACACCTTC. This encodes CASGATGGGGYTF. Filled out from reference TRBV12-5 and TRBJ1-2, the complete variable domain reads DARVTQTPRHKVTEMGQEVTMRCQPILGHNTVFWYRQTMMQGLELLAYFRNRAPLDDSGMPKDRFSAEMPDATLATLKIQPSEPRDSAVYFCASGATGGGGYTFGSGTRLTVV.

Notes on this clone: The sample has other DNA sequences that encode this CDR3 too. The V gene is TRBV12-5, the J gene TRBJ2-5; TRBD2 might be the D (7 bases). There are 15 residues in the CDR3. Germline loops: CDR1 LGHNT, CDR2 FRNRAP. Trimming took 0 bases from V and 9 from J, leaving 17 bases between them. CDR3 bases: TGTGCTAGTGGTTTGGTAGGACCCCTAGGGGGGGCCCAGTACTTC. Residues: CASGLVGPLGGAQYF.

The chain has TRBV6-6 and TRBJ2-5; D possibly corresponds to TRBD1 (5 bases). The CDR3 covers 16 residues. The germline gives CDR1 MNHNY, CDR2 SVGAGI (reference sequence). V lost 2 bases and J 0 bases, leaving 13 bases between the germline ends. CDR3 sequence: CASSYEGATYQETQYF. For the CDR3, the DNA is TGTGCCAGCAGTTACGAAGGGGCGACGTACCAAGAGACCCAGTACTTC.

This chain joins TRBV6-6 and TRBJ2-5; a weak D match, TRBD1 (5 bases). The germline V and J ends were trimmed by 6 bases and 7 bases, with 9 bases remaining between them. There are 11 residues in the CDR3. Germline CDR1 reads MNHNY; CDR2 reads SVGAGI (reference sequence). CDR3: CASSSQGTQYF. In nucleotides, the CDR3 is TGTGCCAGCAGCTCCCAGGGGACCCAGTACTTC.

V gene TRBV2 combines with J gene TRBJ1-1; D is ambiguous. Trimming removed 6 bases from V and 0 bases from J, with 8 bases in between. This CDR3 region has 13 residues. Looked up from germline, CDR1 is SNHLY and CDR2 is FYNNEI. The CDR3 DNA is TGTGCCAGCAGAGCCCGGGTGAACACTGAAGCTTTCTTT. Protein sequence: CASRARVNTEAFF.

This chain joins TRBV5-6 and TRBJ2-2, with a weak D call TRBD1 (5 bases). The CDR3 has 16 residues. Per germline, CDR1 SGHDT and CDR2 YYEEEE. With 0 bases removed from V and 6 bases from J, the gap between germline ends came to 15 bases. CDR3 region: CASSLVQGRYAGELFF. CDR3 sequence (DNA): TGTGCCAGCAGCTTGGTCCAGGGCCGATACGCCGGGGAGCTGTTTTTT.

This clone was counted between two and nine times. The chain employs TRBV10-3 and TRBJ1-1; 9 bases map to TRBD1. Germline CDR1 reads ENHRY; CDR2 reads SYGVKD. The V segment lost 4 bases and the J segment 6 bases; nucleotides outside the gene matches: 9. This CDR3 is 15 amino acids long. CDR3 bases: TGTGCCATCAGTGGAGGGGGGACAGGGAGTTCTGAAGCTTTCTTT. This encodes CAISGGGTGSSEAFF.

This clone has only one observation. This sequence joins TRBV7-2 and TRBJ2-3, with D possibly TRBD2 on 5 matching bases. The V gene's germline CDR1 is SGHTA and CDR2 FQGNSA. There are 13 residues in the CDR3. V lost 1 base and J lost 5, with 7 bases in between. The CDR3 nucleotides are TGTGCCAGCAGCTTAGGCGCGGGAGATACGCAGTATTTT. This sequence encodes CASSLGAGDTQYF.

Turning to this clone: The same CDR3 can be traced to other DNA sequences in this sample. The V and J genes are TRBV14 and TRBJ1-2; D is undetermined. Germline V lookup: CDR1 SGHDN, CDR2 FVKESK. The CDR3 contains 13 residues. V lost 1 base to trimming and J lost 5 bases, with 8 bases between them. Here the CDR3 reads CASSQGQNYGYTF. DNA for the CDR3: TGTGCCAGCAGCCAAGGGCAGAATTATGGCTACACCTTC.

The chain uses TRBV15 and TRBJ1-4; 7 positions agree with TRBD1. From germline, CDR1 is LNHNV and CDR2 YYDKDF (reference sequence). The CDR3 extends over 16 amino acids. V was clipped by 3 bases and J by 5 bases; unmatched bases: 9. The CDR3 DNA reads as TGTGCCACCAGCAGGGGCTCCGGGACAGTGAATGAAAAACTGTTTTTT. Residues: CATSRGSGTVNEKLFF.

This chain connects TRBV27 to TRBJ1-1, with a tentative D call TRBD1 (6 bases). There are 15 residues in the CDR3. The V gene lost 5 bases and the J gene lost 4 bases, with 17 bases spanning the gap. Germline values: CDR1 MNHEY, CDR2 SMNVEV (reference sequence). CDR3 sequence (DNA): TGTGCCAGCAGTACAGGGCCCCTGGGGAGCACTGAAGCTTTCTTT. It specifies CASSTGPLGSTEAFF.

Concerning this clone itself: At one of its ends the junction is not consistent with the germline gene, which may arise from a read error. The chain links TRBV15 to TRBJ2-4; D possibly corresponds to TRBD1 (6 bases). The CDR3 is 14 residues long. Germline assignment: CDR1 LNHNV and CDR2 YYDKDF (reference sequence). The CDR3 reads CATSRGQAKNTQYF. CDR3 coding DNA: TGTGCCACCAGCAGGGGACAAGCCAAAAACACTCAGTACTTC.

This clone was found a few times. The gene calls are TRBV30 and TRBJ1-1; D is possibly TRBD1 (5 bases). This CDR3 has 14 residues. V was cut by 3 bases and J by 7 bases, with 18 bases left in between. CDR1 is GTSNPN and CDR2 is SVGIG in the germline V gene (reference sequence). CDR3 nucleotide sequence: TGTGCCTGGAGATCGGGACTTTCAAGTGGTGAAGCTTTCTTT. It codes for CAWRSGLSSGEAFF.

Written as DNA, the CDR3 is TGTGCCAGCAGCTTAGTAGGAGGGGACAGGGGCGACCAGCATTTT. This gives the protein CASSLVGGDRGDQHF. This chain links TRBV7-8 with TRBJ1-5; TRBD1 aligns across 10 bases. Germline V gene sequence: CDR1 SGHVS, CDR2 FQNEAQ. This CDR3 is built from 15 residues. With V trimmed by 1 base and J by 12 bases, 9 bases remained unmatched.

This clone appeared a single time. V gene TRBV7-9 combines with J gene TRBJ1-1, with D possibly being TRBD1 (6 bases). The germline V and J ends were trimmed by 5 bases and 10 bases, with 14 bases remaining between them. The CDR3 is 12 residues long. Germline CDR1 and CDR2: SEHNR and FQNEAQ (reference sequence). CDR3 in amino acids: CASSAQTGGAFF. CDR3 DNA: TGTGCCAGCAGCGCCCAGACAGGTGGAGCTTTCTTT.

The chain couples TRBV30 to TRBJ1-2; a possible D gene is TRBD1 (6 bases). In germline, CDR1 is GTSNPN, CDR2 SVGIG (reference sequence). This CDR3 is 13 amino acids long. V lost 4 bases to trimming and J lost 4 bases, with 13 bases between them. The CDR3 region has the DNA TGTGCCTGGACTGGCAGGGGCAGCTATGGCTACACCTTC. This codes for CAWTGRGSYGYTF. The variable domain in full, with the rest retrieved from reference TRBV30 and TRBJ1-2, is SQTIHQWPATLVQPVGSPLSLECTVEGTSNPNLYWYRQAAGRGLQLLFYSVGIGQISSEVPQNLSASRPQDRQFILSSKKLLLSDSGFYLCAWTGRGSYGYTFGSGTRLTVV.